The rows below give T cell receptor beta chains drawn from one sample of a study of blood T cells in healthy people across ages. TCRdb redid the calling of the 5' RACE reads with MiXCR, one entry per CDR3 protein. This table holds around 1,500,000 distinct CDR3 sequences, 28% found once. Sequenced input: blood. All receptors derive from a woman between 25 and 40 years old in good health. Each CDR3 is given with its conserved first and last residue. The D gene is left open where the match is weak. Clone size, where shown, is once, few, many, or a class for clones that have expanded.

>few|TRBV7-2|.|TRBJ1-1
TGTGCCAGCAGGCCGACCCCCGGGAGGGAAGCTTTCTTT
CASRPTPGREAFF
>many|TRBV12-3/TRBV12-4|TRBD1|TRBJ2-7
TGTGCCAGCAGTTTTAGGGACAGGGACTCCTACGAGCAGTACTTC
CASSFRDRDSYEQYF
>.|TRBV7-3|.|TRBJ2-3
TGTGCCAGCAGCCACCGAAGGGCAGATACGCAGTATTTT
CASSHRRADTQYF
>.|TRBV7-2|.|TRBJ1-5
TGTGCCAGCAGCCTCGGGACACTTATGGGCTATCAGCCCCAGCATTTT
CASSLGTLMGYQPQHF
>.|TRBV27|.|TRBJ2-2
TGTGCCAGCAGTTACACCCATTCTAGGGCCTTCAACACCGGGGAGCTGTTTTTT
CASSYTHSRAFNTGELFF
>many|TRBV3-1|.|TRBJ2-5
TGTGCCAGCAGCCAAGTGAATCGGCGGGGAGCCACAAGGACCCAGTACTTC
CASSQVNRRGATRTQYF
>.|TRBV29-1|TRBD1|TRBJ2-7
TGCAGCGTCGCGGGACAGGTAAAGACCTACGAGCAGTACTTC
CSVAGQVKTYEQYF
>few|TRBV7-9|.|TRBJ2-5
TGTGCCAGCAGCCCCCCCGGAGCACCGACGGAGACCCAGTACTTC
CASSPPGAPTETQYF
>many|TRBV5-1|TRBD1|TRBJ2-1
TGCGCCAGCAGCTTGGCCGACAGGGTCTACAATGAGCAGTTCTTC
CASSLADRVYNEQFF
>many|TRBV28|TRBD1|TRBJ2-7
TGTGCCAGCAGTCTGATGACAGGGAGCTCCTACGAGCAGTACTTC
CASSLMTGSSYEQYF
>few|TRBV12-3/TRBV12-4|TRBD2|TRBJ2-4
TGTGCCAGCAGTTCTAGCGGGAGCCGGGTGGACATTCAGTACTTC
CASSSSGSRVDIQYF
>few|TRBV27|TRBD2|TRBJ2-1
TGTGCCAGCAGTCGACAGACTAGCGGGGGGTCCAATGAGCAGTTCTTC
CASSRQTSGGSNEQFF
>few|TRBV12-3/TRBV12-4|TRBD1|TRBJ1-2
TGTGCCAGCAGACAGGGGAATGGCTACACCTTC
CASRQGNGYTF